Following are 27 T cell receptor beta chains from one sample sequenced in a study of cytomegalovirus exposure and HLA in healthy donors. The PCR had 60 Vbeta and 13 Jbeta primers. The assay was immunoSEQ multiplex PCR, and TCRdb's table has in-frame clones only and misses some. The sample lists about 180,000 clones, over 75% occurring once. Sequenced input: PBMCs. Every receptor here comes from a man in his sixties in good health and CMV-seronegative.

The sample holds a few counts of this clone. The rearrangement uses TRBV4-3 and TRBJ1-5; TRBD1 matches 7 bases. Per the germline V gene, CDR1 is LGHNA and CDR2 is YSLEER. Unmatched junction bases numbered 6, after V lost 0 bases and J lost 7 bases. The CDR3 consists of 15 residues. CDR3 DNA: TGCGCCAGCAGCCAAGATAGGGCAGGGGGGCAGCCCCAGCATTTT. It translates to CASSQDRAGGQPQHF.

The chain uses TRBV9 and TRBJ2-7; maybe TRBD1 (6 bases). Per the germline V gene, CDR1 is SGDLS and CDR2 is YYNGEE. Trimming left V 0 bases short and J 6 bases short, with 13 bases between. The CDR3 totals 14 residues. The CDR3 coding sequence is TGTGCCAGCAGCGTAGGGAGTCTAGGGGGCGAGCAGTACTTC. Encoded protein: CASSVGSLGGEQYF.

The chain uses TRBV5-1 and TRBJ2-2; 9 bases are shared with TRBD1. The germline CDR1 and CDR2 sequences are SGHRS and YFSETQ. The junction had 6 bases not matched to a gene; V was cut back by 0 bases and J by 6 bases. CDR3 size: 16 residues. The CDR3 protein is CASSLEGQGFPGELFF. In nucleotides, the CDR3 is TGCGCCAGCAGCTTGGAGGGACAGGGATTTCCCGGGGAGCTGTTTTTT.

This clone was seen a few times. The chain links TRBV11-2 to TRBJ2-4; tentative D call: TRBD1 (6 bases). The germline V and J ends were trimmed by 0 bases and 6 bases, with 12 bases remaining between them. The length of the CDR3 is 15 residues. CDR1 and CDR2 from the germline V gene are SGHAT and FQNNGV. Here the CDR3 reads CASSLDRGRGNIQYF. In DNA, the CDR3 is TGTGCCAGCAGCTTAGACAGGGGACGCGGAAACATTCAGTACTTC.

The chain links TRBV5-1 to TRBJ2-7, with a weak D call TRBD1 (5 bases). The germline V gene has CDR1 SGHRS and CDR2 YFSETQ. V lost 3 bases, J lost 2 bases, and 12 bases lay in between. The CDR3 spans 14 residues. The CDR3 coding sequence is TGCGCCAGCAGCTACTCTAGGGGCACCTACGAGCAGTACTTC. Translated: CASSYSRGTYEQYF.

This clone came up a few times. The chain joins TRBV2 to TRBJ2-1, with a weak D call TRBD1 (6 bases). Germline loops: CDR1 SNHLY, CDR2 FYNNEI. This CDR3 spans 16 amino acids. V gave up 5 bases and J gave up 4 bases, with 18 bases separating them. The CDR3, as DNA: TGTGCCAGCAGTCCACCAGGGGCGGGCTCGTACAATGAGCAGTTCTTC. Amino acids: CASSPPGAGSYNEQFF.

The J gene is TRBJ2-2, the V gene TRBV7-6, with 10 bases matching TRBD2. Losses at the gene ends were 5 bases for V and 4 bases for J; bases not matched to a gene: 16. The CDR3 loop spans 19 amino acids. CDR1 is SGHVS and CDR2 is FNYEAQ in the germline V gene. The CDR3: CASSPSPPKREGRTGELFF. CDR3 nucleotide sequence: TGTGCCAGCAGCCCTAGCCCACCAAAGCGGGAGGGCCGCACCGGGGAGCTGTTTTTT.

V and J are TRBV5-1 and TRBJ1-2, with unresolved D. The CDR3 covers 14 residues. Trimming shortened V by 4 bases and J by 0 bases, and 10 bases separated the two germline ends. Germline values: CDR1 SGHRS, CDR2 YFSETQ. Here the CDR3 DNA reads TGCGCCAGCAGCGATTCCAGAACTAACTATGGCTACACCTTC. Translated: CASSDSRTNYGYTF.

This chain links TRBV12-5 with TRBJ2-7; tentative D call: TRBD2 (5 bases). V lost 10 bases to trimming and J lost 5 bases, with 18 bases between them. This CDR3 is built from 13 residues. Germline V CDR1 and CDR2: LGHNT, FRNRAP. The CDR3 DNA sequence: TGTGCTACTAACCCAGACACGCGGGACGAGCAGTACTTC. Translating it yields CATNPDTRDEQYF.

This chain links TRBV6-5 with TRBJ1-5; D is perhaps TRBD1 (6 bases). The V gene's germline CDR1 is MNHEY and CDR2 SVGAGI. This CDR3 spans 15 amino acids. Between the trimmed V and J ends, which lost 6 bases and 9 bases, there was a span of 21 bases. CDR3 in amino acids: CASSPGTSGVSPQHF. CDR3 in DNA: TGTGCCAGCAGCCCAGGGACATCGGGCGTATCGCCCCAGCATTTT.

The chain has TRBV5-1 and TRBJ2-7; 7 bases agree with TRBD2. From germline, CDR1 is SGHRS and CDR2 YFSETQ. The length of the CDR3 is 16 residues. After removal of 1 base from V and 3 bases from J, the junction contained 10 bases not matched to a gene. Here the CDR3 DNA reads TGCGCCAGCAGCTTGTACGGGGGAGGGAGAAACTACGAGCAGTACTTC. This gives the protein CASSLYGGGRNYEQYF.

This clone came up once. The chain is built from TRBV5-6 and TRBJ2-5, with D possibly TRBD2 on 5 matching bases. The CDR3 has 14 residues. V dropped 1 base and J dropped 4 bases, with 11 bases sitting between them. Germline V gene data show CDR1 as SGHDT and CDR2 as YYEEEE. CDR3: CASSLPRAGETQYF. The CDR3 nucleotides read TGTGCCAGCAGCTTGCCTCGGGCGGGAGAGACCCAGTACTTC. The complete variable domain, with remaining parts taken from reference TRBV5-6 and TRBJ2-5, reads DAGVTQSPTHLIKTRGQQVTLRCSPKSGHDTVSWYQQALGQGPQFIFQYYEEEERQRGNFPDRFSGHQFPNYSSELNVNALLLGDSALYLCASSLPRAGETQYFGPGTRLLVL.

This rearrangement joins TRBV10-3 to TRBJ2-6; D not resolved. CDR1 is ENHRY, CDR2 SYGVKD, per germline. There are 15 residues in the CDR3. V lost 10 bases to trimming and J lost 3 bases, with 16 bases between them. In DNA, the CDR3 is TGTGCCACTTCGACTGGCAACGGTGGGGCCAACGTCCTGACTTTC. Its translation is CATSTGNGGANVLTF.

Comments on this clone: One end of the junction is discordant with germline, which a read error may explain. The chain joins TRBV7-9 to TRBJ2-7, with 11 bases lining up with TRBD2. The germline gives CDR1 SEHNR, CDR2 FQNEAQ (reference sequence). The CDR3 spans 16 residues. In nucleotides, the CDR3 is TGTTCCAGCAGCTTAGCTAGCGGGGGGCCTCCCTACGAGCAGTACTTC. Encoded protein: CSSSLASGGPPYEQYF.

The chain employs TRBV6-5 and TRBJ2-1, with D tentatively TRBD1 (6 bases). This CDR3 has 15 amino acids. CDR1 MNHEY and CDR2 SVGAGI come from the germline V gene. Trimming removed 4 bases from V and 5 bases from J, with 15 bases in between. DNA for the CDR3: TGTGCCAGCAGTTCCGTACAGGGTCGACACAATGAGCAGTTCTTC. It is translated as CASSSVQGRHNEQFF.

The chain employs TRBV2 and TRBJ1-1; D perhaps matches TRBD1 (5 bases). The CDR3 covers 17 residues. CDR1 is SNHLY and CDR2 is FYNNEI in the germline V gene. V was clipped by 3 bases and J by 3 bases, with 20 bases between them. This chain's CDR3 is CASSDTGALGGYTEAFF. The CDR3 DNA follows: TGTGCCAGCAGTGATACGGGAGCTCTGGGGGGTTACACTGAAGCTTTCTTT. Based on the CDR3 plus reference TRBV2 and TRBJ1-1, the full variable domain is EPEVTQTPSHQVTQMGQEVILRCVPISNHLYFYWYRQILGQKVEFLVSFYNNEISEKSEIFDDQFSVERPDGSNFTLKIRSTKLEDSAMYFCASSDTGALGGYTEAFFGQGTRLTVV.

This chain links TRBV2 with TRBJ2-3; a weak D match, TRBD2 (5 bases). Trimming cost V 6 bases and J 2 bases, with 15 bases left between them. This CDR3 spans 15 amino acids. The V gene's germline CDR1 is SNHLY and CDR2 FYNNEI. The CDR3 region has the DNA TGTGCCAGCAGGGGTTTGGCGGGCCTCACAGATACGCAGTATTTT. This gives the protein CASRGLAGLTDTQYF.

The V and J genes are TRBV5-1 and TRBJ2-4, with D perhaps TRBD1 (5 bases). Germline V gene lookup returns CDR1 SGHRS and CDR2 YFSETQ. Trimming removed 4 bases at V and 6 bases at J, with 20 bases between. The CDR3 totals 16 residues. In nucleotides, the CDR3 is TGCGCCAGCAGCCCGGATGGTGGGGCAGGGCTAAACATTCAGTACTTC. It is translated as CASSPDGGAGLNIQYF.

The chain links TRBV5-1 to TRBJ2-4; D possibly corresponds to TRBD2 (5 bases). Germline V gene data show CDR1 as SGHRS and CDR2 as YFSETQ. This CDR3 spans 17 amino acids. Trimming shortened V by 0 bases and J by 0 bases, and 13 bases separated the two germline ends. The CDR3 DNA sequence: TGCGCCAGCAGCTTGGCCGTCGGTGGACTAGCCAAAAACATTCAGTACTTC. Translation gives CASSLAVGGLAKNIQYF. Variable domain in full (rest from reference TRBV5-1 and TRBJ2-4): KAGVTQTPRYLIKTRGQQVTLSCSPISGHRSVSWYQQTPGQGLQFLFEYFSETQRNKGNFPGRFSGRQFSNSRSEMNVSTLELGDSALYLCASSLAVGGLAKNIQYFGAGTRLSVL.

This clone has just one count. The chain joins TRBV29-1 to TRBJ2-6, with unresolved D. Germline V gene sequence: CDR1 SQVTM, CDR2 ANQGSEA. This CDR3 region has 16 residues. Trimming left V 5 bases short and J 0 bases short, with 14 bases between. The CDR3 sequence is CSVWPPLFSGANVLTF. CDR3 nucleotide sequence: TGCAGCGTTTGGCCACCACTATTCTCTGGGGCCAACGTCCTGACTTTC. The variable domain in full, completed from reference TRBV29-1 and TRBJ2-6, reads SAVISQKPSRDICQRGTSLTIQCQVDSQVTMMFWYRQQPGQSLTLIATANQGSEATYESGFVIDKFPISRPNLTFSTLTVSNMSPEDSSIYLCSVWPPLFSGANVLTFGAGSRLTVL.

This rearrangement joins TRBV19 to TRBJ2-7, with 7 nucleotides matching TRBD1. Unmatched junction bases numbered 11, after V lost 7 bases and J lost 2 bases. Germline-derived CDR1 and CDR2 are LNHDA and SQIVND (reference sequence). The CDR3 is 15 residues long. CDR3 DNA sequence: TGTGCCAGTACCCCGCCTTGGGACAGAACCTACGAGCAGTACTTC. Amino acid sequence: CASTPPWDRTYEQYF.

The chain employs TRBV7-8 and TRBJ1-5, with TRBD1 matching 11 bases. Looked up from germline, CDR1 is SGHVS and CDR2 is FQNEAQ. Losses at the gene ends were 4 bases for V and 5 bases for J; bases not matched to a gene: 7. The CDR3 consists of 16 residues. As DNA, the CDR3 is TGTGCCAGCAGCTACGGAGGGGACAGGGGGTATCAGCCCCAGCATTTT. This translates into CASSYGGDRGYQPQHF.

This sequence joins TRBV6-5 and TRBJ2-7; D is possibly TRBD1 (6 bases). The CDR3 spans 14 residues. Trimming took 6 bases from V and 0 from J, leaving 12 bases between them. In germline, CDR1 is MNHEY, CDR2 SVGAGI. This chain's CDR3 is CASRGTFSSYEQYF. The DNA for the CDR3 is TGTGCCAGCAGGGGGACATTTAGCTCCTACGAGCAGTACTTC.

The genes are TRBV4-1 and TRBJ2-2, with TRBD1 matching over 7 bases. Germline loops: CDR1 MGHRA, CDR2 YSYEKL. This CDR3 has 17 amino acids. V was clipped by 4 bases and J by 0 bases; unmatched bases: 8. The CDR3 sequence is CASSPLGQVANTGELFF. For the CDR3, the DNA is TGCGCCAGCAGCCCCCTCGGACAGGTCGCGAACACCGGGGAGCTGTTTTTT.

The V gene is TRBV7-6, the J gene TRBJ1-6, with D maybe TRBD1 (6 bases). Germline V gene data show CDR1 as SGHVS and CDR2 as FNYEAQ. CDR3 length: 15 residues. Trimming left V 1 base short and J 7 bases short, with 11 bases between. CDR3 region: CASSLEGGFNSPLHF. CDR3 DNA sequence: TGTGCCAGCAGCTTAGAGGGGGGGTTCAATTCACCCCTCCACTTT.

The gene calls are TRBV10-2 and TRBJ2-2, with 15 bases fitting TRBD2. The J segment lost 5 bases and the V segment lost 7 bases, leaving 5 bases of the junction unmatched. CDR1 is WSHSY, CDR2 SAAADI, per germline. CDR3 size: 16 residues. CDR3 protein: CASNRGTSGRTGELFF. The CDR3 DNA reads as TGCGCCAGCAATAGAGGGACTAGCGGGAGGACCGGGGAGCTGTTTTTT.

The chain uses TRBV7-3 and TRBJ2-3; TRBD2 matches at 8 bases. Trimming cost V 4 bases and J 0 bases; bases outside gene matches: 3. The germline V gene encodes CDR1 SGHTA and CDR2 FQGTGA. The length of the CDR3 is 15 residues. The DNA of the CDR3 is TGTGCCAGCAGCTCCGGGACTAGTAGCACAGATACGCAGTATTTT. It specifies CASSSGTSSTDTQYF. Complete variable domain (other parts from reference TRBV7-3 and TRBJ2-3): GAGVSQTPSNKVTEKGKYVELRCDPISGHTALYWYRQSLGQGPEFLIYFQGTGAADDSGLPNDRFFAVRPEGSVSTLKIQRTERGDSAVYLCASSSGTSSTDTQYFGPGTRLTVL.